This T cell receptor (beta chain) was profiled in a study of cytomegalovirus exposure and HLA in healthy donors. Broader study findings: Among the most significant clusters, several appeared linked to common viral pathogens in a later analysis. Later genetic work tied a missense DCLRE1C variant to beta-chain V and J trimming. At a 0.05 false discovery rate, a later analysis found approximately 17,000 TCR beta sequences to be associated with HLA alleles.

A note on this clone: What it binds is unknown.

60 Vbeta and 13 Jbeta primers were used in PCR. Clones were sequenced by immunoSEQ multiplex PCR, and TCRdb holds only the in-frame ones, with some missing. The table lists about 94,000 clones, roughly 80% of them singletons. This TCR was recovered from an older woman in good health and CMV-seronegative. Sequenced: PBMCs.

The CDR3 protein is CASNWASGSGELFF. The CDR3 nucleotides read TGTGCCAGCAACTGGGCTAGCGGTTCGGGGGAGCTGTTTTTT. The rearrangement links TRBV2 to TRBJ2-2; 7 bases line up with TRBD2. Trimming took 7 bases from V and 8 from J; bases not matched to a gene: 10. The CDR3 runs to 14 residues. The germline CDR1 and CDR2 sequences are SNHLY and FYNNEI.